What follows are 22 T cell receptor beta chains derived from one specimen sequenced in a study of T cells in Graves' hyperthyroidism and ophthalmopathy. Amplification yielded TCR beta CDR3 regions, with RNA transcripts as the source. The study used the HTBI primer set for a first-round RT-PCR of the TCR CDR3. TCRdb itself ran the multiplex PCR reads through MiXCR, one entry per CDR3 protein. The sample yields 600,000 to 650,000 distinct CDR3 sequences, about a sixth seen once. Sequenced material: blood. All receptors come from a woman between 25 and 40 years old with Graves' hyperthyroidism.

This clonotype was observed many times. The gene calls are TRBV2 and TRBJ1-2; D remains unclear. Germline V gene data show CDR1 as SNHLY and CDR2 as FYNNEI. This CDR3 spans 14 amino acids. With 5 bases removed from V and 4 bases from J, the gap between germline ends came to 14 bases. The CDR3, as DNA: TGTGCCAGCAGTCCCGGCTCCCCGGGCTATGGCTACACCTTC. The encoded protein is CASSPGSPGYGYTF.

This clonotype was observed once. The chain carries TRBV19 and TRBJ1-2; 8 bases map to TRBD1. This CDR3 region has 13 residues. The trim removed 6 bases at V and 8 bases at J, leaving 8 bases unmatched. Germline-derived CDR1 and CDR2 are LNHDA and SQIVND (reference sequence). CDR3 coding DNA: TGTGCCAGTAGGCACCAGGACAGGGCAGGCTACACCTTC. Translated, it gives CASRHQDRAGYTF.

This clonotype has at least ten counts. The CDR3 loop is CASSDQGWYGYTF. The CDR3 DNA reads as TGTGCCAGCAGCGATCAGGGGTGGTATGGCTACACCTTC. This chain links TRBV9 with TRBJ1-2, with a weak D call TRBD1 (6 bases). Trimming took off 3 bases at V and 5 bases at J, with 11 bases between the two ends. This CDR3 has 13 amino acids. CDR1 and CDR2 from the germline V gene are SGDLS and YYNGEE.

This clonotype was picked up many times. The chain employs TRBV11-2 and TRBJ2-1; 7 bases line up with TRBD1. Trimming removed 7 bases from V and 12 bases from J; junction bases left unmatched: 18. The CDR3 length is 15 residues. Germline assignment: CDR1 SGHAT and CDR2 FQNNGV. The CDR3 reads CASTQGVERVSGQFF. DNA for the CDR3: TGTGCCAGCACCCAGGGGGTCGAAAGGGTTTCAGGGCAGTTCTTC.

This clonotype was counted many times. The chain employs TRBV5-1 and TRBJ2-7; D perhaps matches TRBD1 (5 bases). V lost 4 bases, J lost 5 bases, and 13 bases lay in between. Germline lookup yields CDR1 SGHRS and CDR2 YFSETQ. The CDR3 totals 13 residues. Here the CDR3 DNA reads TGCGCCAGCAGCGACCCAGGGATCAACGAGCAGTACTTC. Its translation is CASSDPGINEQYF.

This clonotype was seen only a few times. This chain links TRBV9 with TRBJ2-6, with 7 bases lining up with TRBD1. Germline lookup yields CDR1 SGDLS and CDR2 YYNGEE. V shed 1 base, J shed 0 bases, and the junction held 10 bases outside the gene matches. There are 19 residues in the CDR3. The CDR3 nucleotides read TGTGCCAGCAGCGTATCCCGGGACAGTCTTTCCTCTGGGGCCAACGTCCTGACTTTC. It codes for CASSVSRDSLSSGANVLTF.

The sample holds a few counts of this clonotype. This chain uses TRBV11-2 with TRBJ2-7; the match to TRBD2 covers 13 bases. CDR1 and CDR2 from the germline V gene are SGHAT and FQNNGV. The CDR3 runs 15 residues. V shed 7 bases and J 3 bases; nucleotides not matched to a gene: 6. CDR3 region: CASKLGLAGVYEQYF. In DNA form, the CDR3 reads TGTGCCAGCAAGTTAGGACTAGCGGGAGTCTACGAGCAGTACTTC. The full variable domain, completed using reference TRBV11-2 and TRBJ2-7, is EAGVAQSPRYKIIEKRQSVAFWCNPISGHATLYWYQQILGQGPKLLIQFQNNGVVDDSQLPKDRFSAERLKGVDSTLKIQPAKLEDSAVYLCASKLGLAGVYEQYFGPGTRLTVT.

About this clonotype: A clone one base away is much larger, so this may be a read error. The chain uses TRBV28 and TRBJ2-5; D not certain. The CDR3 runs 17 residues. Germline CDR1 is MDHEN and CDR2 is SYDVKM. The CDR3 here is CASSSPPRSIAKETQDF. The CDR3 nucleotides read TGTGCCAGCAGTTCCCCCCCCAGAAGTATTGCTAAAGAGACCCAGGACTTC.

V and J are TRBV20-1 and TRBJ2-7; 8 bases match TRBD2. This CDR3 has 13 amino acids. V gave up 6 bases and J gave up 2 bases; unmatched junction bases: 6. Germline V gene sequence: CDR1 DFQATT, CDR2 SNEGSKA (reference sequence). CDR3 sequence reads: CSAPDSGTYEQYF. The CDR3 DNA follows: TGCAGTGCCCCCGATAGCGGGACCTACGAGCAGTACTTC.

This clonotype was seen many times. The chain couples TRBV7-8 to TRBJ2-7; 8 nucleotides align to TRBD2. The CDR3 loop spans 15 amino acids. From germline, CDR1 is SGHVS and CDR2 FQNEAQ. After removal of 4 bases from V and 5 bases from J, the junction contained 10 bases not matched to a gene. Here the CDR3 DNA reads TGTGCCAGCAGCTCCCTAGCGGGCAGATGGGACGAGCAGTACTTC. It is translated as CASSSLAGRWDEQYF.

This chain uses TRBV5-1 with TRBJ1-3, with TRBD1 matching over 8 bases. The CDR3 contains 15 residues. The V segment lost 4 bases and the J segment 3 bases; nucleotides outside the gene matches: 6. Germline V gene data show CDR1 as SGHRS and CDR2 as YFSETQ. The CDR3 spells CASSPTGERGNTIYF. CDR3 DNA: TGCGCCAGCAGCCCGACAGGGGAGCGTGGAAACACCATATATTTT.

The J gene is TRBJ2-3, the V gene TRBV11-3, with 10 bases lining up with TRBD2. Germline trimming cut 5 bases from V and 3 bases from J; bases unmatched to any gene: 5. The CDR3 loop spans 15 amino acids. The germline CDR1 and CDR2 sequences are SGHNT and YENEEA. CDR3 nucleotide sequence: TGTGCCAGCAGCGCGAAACTAGCGGGGACAGATACGCAGTATTTT. This gives the protein CASSAKLAGTDTQYF.

The chain links TRBV27 to TRBJ2-5; D perhaps matches TRBD2 (5 bases). Germline CDR1 MNHEY, CDR2 SMNVEV (reference sequence). The V end lost 0 bases, the J end lost 1 base, and 9 bases lay between the germline ends. CDR3 length equals 15 residues. CDR3 bases: TGTGCCAGCAGTTTATCGTCGGGGTCCCAAGAGACCCAGTACTTC. This encodes CASSLSSGSQETQYF.

This clonotype has ten or more counts. This sequence joins TRBV28 and TRBJ2-7, with 7 positions matching TRBD1. The V gene's germline CDR1 is MDHEN and CDR2 SYDVKM. The CDR3 has 15 amino acids. With 5 bases clipped from V and 0 bases from J, the junction kept 7 bases outside the gene matches. The CDR3 here is CASSVTGVNSYEQYF. Written as DNA, the CDR3 is TGTGCCAGCAGTGTTACAGGGGTTAACTCCTACGAGCAGTACTTC.

This clonotype was counted a few times. The chain employs TRBV20-1 and TRBJ2-2; 7 positions match TRBD2. CDR1 is DFQATT, CDR2 SNEGSKA, per germline (reference sequence). V dropped 0 bases and J dropped 4; count of bases not matched to a gene: 11. The length of the CDR3 is 17 residues. CDR3 in DNA: TGCAGTGCTAGAGAGACTAGCAAAAAGAGGGGCACCGGGGAGCTGTTTTTT. Its translation is CSARETSKKRGTGELFF.

This clonotype was recorded many times. The CDR3 reads CASASIGGNNEQFF. DNA of the CDR3: TGTGCCAGCGCGTCCATAGGGGGCAACAATGAGCAGTTCTTC. The chain has TRBV18 and TRBJ2-1; 7 bases are a match to TRBD1. CDR1 KGHSH and CDR2 LQKENI come from the germline V gene. The V gene end was trimmed by 8 bases and the J gene end by 5 bases; junction bases not matched to a gene: 9. The CDR3 sequence is 14 residues long.

This clonotype was seen many times. This chain links TRBV11-1 with TRBJ2-7; the D is unclear. CDR3 length equals 13 residues. The germline V and J ends were trimmed by 4 bases and 0 bases, with 7 bases remaining between them. Germline lookup yields CDR1 SGHAT and CDR2 FQDESV (reference sequence). DNA of the CDR3: TGTGCCAGCAGCTCCCGGCTCTCCTACGAGCAGTACTTC. Protein: CASSSRLSYEQYF.

Only one count was recorded for this clonotype. The V call is TRBV20-1, the J call TRBJ1-6; D unresolved. Germline CDR1 reads DFQATT; CDR2 reads SNEGSKA (reference sequence). The CDR3 length is 15 residues. The V end was cut by 0 bases, the J end by 9 bases, with 15 bases between. The CDR3 sequence is CSARDRSRGSSPLHF. DNA of the CDR3: TGCAGTGCTAGAGATAGGTCCAGAGGGAGTTCACCCCTCCACTTT.

Ten or more counts support this clonotype. The gene calls are TRBV28 and TRBJ1-1; D is ambiguous. CDR3 size: 14 residues. Deletions cut 3 bases from V and 1 base from J, with 9 bases between. The germline gives CDR1 MDHEN, CDR2 SYDVKM. CDR3 DNA sequence: TGTGCCAGCAGTTTGAGGCAGCAGAACACTGAAGCTTTCTTT. Protein sequence: CASSLRQQNTEAFF.

Remarks on this clonotype: One junction end does not reproduce the germline sequence, and a read error may be involved. CDR3 residues: CSARPGTGHTGKLFF. Written as DNA, the CDR3 is TGCAGTGCCCGACCCGGGACAGGGCACACCGGGAAGCTGTTTTTT. The chain uses TRBV20-1 and TRBJ2-2, with 9 bases identical to TRBD1. CDR3 length: 15 residues. CDR1 DFQATT and CDR2 SNEGSKA come from the germline V gene (reference sequence).

The chain employs TRBV15 and TRBJ1-1; weak D call: TRBD1 (5 bases). The CDR3 loop spans 15 amino acids. V was trimmed by 0 bases and J by 4 bases, leaving 12 bases between them. Per the germline V gene, CDR1 is LNHNV and CDR2 is YYDKDF (reference sequence). CDR3 nucleotide sequence: TGTGCCACCAGCAGAGAGCCGGGACTCCTCACTGAAGCTTTCTTT. Translation: CATSREPGLLTEAFF.

This clonotype appeared a few times. The chain is built from TRBV7-3 and TRBJ2-2; possible D gene TRBD2, 5 bases. The CDR3 totals 16 residues. V was trimmed by 1 base and J by 1 base, leaving 10 bases between them. CDR1 and CDR2 (germline): SGHTA, FQGTGA. DNA of the CDR3: TGTGCCAGCAGCTTAAATGGTGGGAGGAACACCGGGGAGCTGTTTTTT. Protein sequence: CASSLNGGRNTGELFF.